Given below is one TCR beta chain in context. The same CDR3 can be traced to other DNA sequences in this sample. The sample comes from a study of blood T cell repertoires in COVID-19. Overall study: Samples of COVID-19 (acute and convalescent) were obtained from the United States, Italy and Spain.

The table came from immunoSEQ multiplex PCR; TCRdb's copy has only in-frame clones and leaves some out. Altogether about 250,000 clones are present, roughly 85% being singletons, with the ten largest covering 9.1%. Germline V lookup: CDR1 SGHTA, CDR2 FQGTGA. V shed 4 bases, J shed 7 bases, and the junction held 1 base outside the gene matches. The CDR3 totals 13 residues. Sample: PBMCs or T cells enriched from blood (not recorded which). The clonotype was recovered from a woman aged 50 to 60 with acute COVID-19. This chain connects TRBV7-3 to TRBJ2-1, with 10 bases that match TRBD2. CDR3: CASSYSGGNEQFF. DNA of the CDR3: TGTGCCAGCAGCTATAGCGGGGGGAATGAGCAGTTCTTC.